Listed below are T cell receptor beta chains from one sample, sequenced in a study of T-cell memory formation after mild COVID-19. TCRdb processed the 5' RACE reads anew with MiXCR; each CDR3 protein has one entry. Altogether around 450,000 distinct CDR3 sequences are present, about 20% being singletons, with the ten largest covering about 8.8%. The material sequenced was PBMCs or a T cell subset sorted from them (not recorded which). The receptor set was obtained from an adult woman who had mild COVID-19 (a few samples of this study predate the infection). Cell type and time point are not known. The CDR3 runs from the conserved cysteine through the conserved F or W. Each record gives: V gene, D gene, J gene, clone size, CDR3 DNA, CDR3 protein. The D gene is left open where the match is weak. Clone size appears in some rows only: once, few, many, or a class for an expanded clone.

TRBV4-1	.	TRBJ2-5	.	TGCGCCAGCAGCCAAGATAGGGGGACACAAAGGGGGACCCAGTACTTC	CASSQDRGTQRGTQYF
TRBV2	.	TRBJ1-1	.	TGTGCCAGCAGTGAAGAGGCAGGGATGAACATGAACACTGAAGCTTTCTTT	CASSEEAGMNMNTEAFF
TRBV20-1	TRBD2	TRBJ2-1	.	TGCAGTGCTAGAGGTCCCCTAGCGGGAGTGAGCTCCTACAATGAGCAGTTCTTC	CSARGPLAGVSSYNEQFF
TRBV5-6	.	TRBJ1-1	.	TGTGCCAGCAGCAGAGGGACCGTACCGAACACTGAAGCTTTCTTT	CASSRGTVPNTEAFF
TRBV7-9	TRBD1	TRBJ2-1	many	TGTGCCAGCAGCCCGGGACAGGGCCCTTCGAGCTCCTACAATGAGCAGTTCTTC	CASSPGQGPSSSYNEQFF
TRBV15	.	TRBJ1-1	few	TGTGCCACCAGCAGACAAACTGACGAAGCTTTCTTT	CATSRQTDEAFF
TRBV21-1	.	TRBJ2-3	.	TGTGCCAGCAGCTATCCGGGACAGGGTTGGCCAGATACGCAGTATTTT	CASSYPGQGWPDTQYF
TRBV27	.	TRBJ2-3	.	TGTGCCAGCAGCCTAGGGGGGTGGGGCACAGATACGCAGTATTTT	CASSLGGWGTDTQYF
TRBV5-1	.	TRBJ2-5	.	TGCGCCAGCAGCGCAGCTAGCCTTGAAGAGACCCAGTACTTC	CASSAASLEETQYF
TRBV5-1	.	TRBJ2-3	few	TGCGCCAGCAGCTTGGATAGCGTACCTCGACGGACAGATACGCAGTATTTT	CASSLDSVPRRTDTQYF
TRBV7-3	.	TRBJ2-2	few	TGTGCCAGCAGCTTAGTCCCAGTCGGGTCCGGGGAGCTGTTTTTT	CASSLVPVGSGELFF
TRBV20-1	TRBD1	TRBJ2-5	.	TGCAGTGCTAGAGAGGACAGGGGGCGCATTGGCCAAGAGACCCAGTACTTC	CSAREDRGRIGQETQYF
TRBV7-3	.	TRBJ2-3	.	TGTGCCAGCAGCTCCACAGGTTCAGATACGCAGTATTTT	CASSSTGSDTQYF
TRBV20-1	.	TRBJ2-2	.	TGCAGTGCTAGAGAAAGGAGCACCGGGGAGCTGTTTTTT	CSARERSTGELFF
TRBV12-3/TRBV12-4	TRBD1	TRBJ1-3	few	TGTGCCAGCCGGGACAGGGGCTCTGGAAACACCATATATTTT	CASRDRGSGNTIYF
TRBV5-1	.	TRBJ2-2	few	TGCGCCAGCAGCCTAGGCAGGCGCACCGGGGAGCTGTTTTTT	CASSLGRRTGELFF
TRBV12-3/TRBV12-4	TRBD1	TRBJ2-1	once	TGTGCCAGCACCCAGGGGGATGAGCAGTTCTTC	CASTQGDEQFF
TRBV24-1	TRBD2	TRBJ2-1	.	TGTGCCACCAGTGAATCCTACTTAGCGGGAGTGAACAATGAGCAGTTCTTC	CATSESYLAGVNNEQFF
TRBV14	TRBD1	TRBJ2-5	.	TGTGCCAGCAGCCCTCGGACAGGGCCAGAGACCCAGTACTTC	CASSPRTGPETQYF
TRBV12-3/TRBV12-4	.	TRBJ1-6	.	TGTGCCAGCAGTAGGGCGGGGAGGGCCCTCCACTTT	CASSRAGRALHF
TRBV6-5	.	TRBJ1-5	.	TGTGCCAGCAGTTACTCGAAGTTGGACAGCAATCAGCCCCAGCATTTT	CASSYSKLDSNQPQHF
TRBV7-2	.	TRBJ2-5	few	TGTGCCAGCAGCTCCCAAACCGGGACTCCCCAAGAGACCCAGTACTTC	CASSSQTGTPQETQYF